Listed below are T cell receptor beta chains from one sample, sequenced in a study of blood T cell repertoires in COVID-19. This table comes from immunoSEQ multiplex PCR, and its TCRdb copy is limited to in-frame clones, with some not included. Among some 160,000 clones listed, 70% to 90% were seen once. The source material was peripheral blood. All receptors derive from an elderly woman with COVID-19, enrolled during active disease. Both conserved end residues are trimmed from each CDR3. The order of the fields is V gene, J gene, CDR3 protein.

TRBV6-5	TRBJ2-7	ASRLAGTGAYEQY
TRBV25-1	TRBJ2-7	ASRDTGTAGFEQY
TRBV4-3	TRBJ1-4	ASSISRGDNEKLF
TRBV21-1	TRBJ2-3	ASRDVDLAGNTDTQY
TRBV9	TRBJ1-1	ASSSYGGTGLFRRTEAF
TRBV4-2	TRBJ1-1	ASSPDRGTEAF
TRBV15	TRBJ1-3	ATSRDLTGNTIY
TRBV6-5	TRBJ2-3	ASSYGGRGQDTQY
TRBV7-9	TRBJ1-1	ASSYPTGVSNTEAF
TRBV7-5	TRBJ2-5	ARSLTDFQETQY
TRBV27	TRBJ2-2	ASSLSRYTGELF
TRBV5-6	TRBJ1-5	ASSLGTGREGQPQH
TRBV3-1/TRBV3-2	TRBJ2-5	ASSPPGQGQETQY
TRBV11-2	TRBJ1-4	ASSLDGRGGNEKLF
TRBV2	TRBJ2-4	ASRTSGSRYIQY
TRBV7-9	TRBJ1-1	ASSSQTGLNTEAF
TRBV7-9	TRBJ2-1	ASSSSGRRIDEQF